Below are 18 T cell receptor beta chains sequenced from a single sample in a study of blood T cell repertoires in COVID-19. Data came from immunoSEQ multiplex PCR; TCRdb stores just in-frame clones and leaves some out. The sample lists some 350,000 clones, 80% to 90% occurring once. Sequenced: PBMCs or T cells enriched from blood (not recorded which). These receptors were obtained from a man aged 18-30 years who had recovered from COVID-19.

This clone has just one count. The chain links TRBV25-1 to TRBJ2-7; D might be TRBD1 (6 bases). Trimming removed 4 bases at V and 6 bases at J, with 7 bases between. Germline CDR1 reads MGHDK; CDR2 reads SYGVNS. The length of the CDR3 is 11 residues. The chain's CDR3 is CASSGQVEQYF. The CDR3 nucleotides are TGTGCCAGCAGTGGACAGGTCGAGCAGTACTTC.

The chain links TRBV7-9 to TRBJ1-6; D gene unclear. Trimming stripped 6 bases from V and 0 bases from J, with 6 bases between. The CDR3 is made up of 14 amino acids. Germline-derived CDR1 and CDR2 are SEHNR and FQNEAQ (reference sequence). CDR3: CASSQDSYNSPLHF. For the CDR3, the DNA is TGTGCCAGCAGTCAGGACTCCTATAATTCACCCCTCCACTTT.

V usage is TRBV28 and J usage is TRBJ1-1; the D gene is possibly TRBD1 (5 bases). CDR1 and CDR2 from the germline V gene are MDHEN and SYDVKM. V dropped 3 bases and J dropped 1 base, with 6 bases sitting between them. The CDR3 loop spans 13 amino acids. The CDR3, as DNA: TGTGCCAGCAGTTTCGGGGGGAACACTGAAGCTTTCTTT. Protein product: CASSFGGNTEAFF.

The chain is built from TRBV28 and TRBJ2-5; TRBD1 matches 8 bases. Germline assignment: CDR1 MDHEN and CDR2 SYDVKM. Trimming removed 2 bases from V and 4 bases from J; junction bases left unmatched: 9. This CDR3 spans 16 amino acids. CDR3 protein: CASSLLGQGDRETQYF. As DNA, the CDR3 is TGTGCCAGCAGTTTACTCGGACAGGGAGATAGAGAGACCCAGTACTTC.

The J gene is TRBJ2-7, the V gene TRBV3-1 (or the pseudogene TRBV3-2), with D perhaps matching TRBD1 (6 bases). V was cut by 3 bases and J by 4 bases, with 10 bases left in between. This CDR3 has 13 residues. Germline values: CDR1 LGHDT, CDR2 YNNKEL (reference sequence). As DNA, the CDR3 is TGTGCCAGCAGCCACATACAGGGATACGAGCAGTACTTC. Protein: CASSHIQGYEQYF.

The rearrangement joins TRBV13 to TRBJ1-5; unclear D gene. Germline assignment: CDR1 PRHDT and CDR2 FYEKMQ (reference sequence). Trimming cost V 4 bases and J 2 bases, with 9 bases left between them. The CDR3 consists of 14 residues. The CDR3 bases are TGTGCCAGCAGCTCAAAGCCTGGCAATCAGCCCCAGCATTTT. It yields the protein CASSSKPGNQPQHF.

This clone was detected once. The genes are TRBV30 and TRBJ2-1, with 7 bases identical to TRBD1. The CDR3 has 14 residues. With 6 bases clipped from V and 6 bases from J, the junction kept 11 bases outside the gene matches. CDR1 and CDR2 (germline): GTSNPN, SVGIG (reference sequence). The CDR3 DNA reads TGTGCCTGTACAACAGGGGTAGGTTCCAATGAGCAGTTCTTC. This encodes CACTTGVGSNEQFF.

CDR3 coding DNA: TGTGCCAGCAGTAACCAGGGGGGCTCCTATGGCTACACCTTC. Encoded protein: CASSNQGGSYGYTF. The chain has TRBV6-5 and TRBJ1-2; 7 nucleotides align to TRBD1. Trimming at V came to 5 bases and at J to 4 bases, leaving 7 bases not matched to a gene. This CDR3 region has 14 residues. From germline, CDR1 is MNHEY and CDR2 SVGAGI.

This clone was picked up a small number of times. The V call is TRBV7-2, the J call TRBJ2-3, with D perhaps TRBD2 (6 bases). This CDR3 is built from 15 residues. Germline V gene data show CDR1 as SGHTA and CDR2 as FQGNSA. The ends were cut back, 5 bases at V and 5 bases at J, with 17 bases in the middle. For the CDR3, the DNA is TGTGCCAGCAGCCACGGGAGTGGGAAAAAAGATACGCAGTATTTT. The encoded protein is CASSHGSGKKDTQYF.

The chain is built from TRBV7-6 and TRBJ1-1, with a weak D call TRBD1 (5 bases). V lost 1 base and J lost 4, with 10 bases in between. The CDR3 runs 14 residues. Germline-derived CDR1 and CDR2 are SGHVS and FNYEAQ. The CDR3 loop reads CASSLEGKGTEAFF. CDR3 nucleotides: TGTGCCAGCAGCTTAGAGGGGAAGGGCACTGAAGCTTTCTTT.

CDR3 in amino acids: CASSPRPGLAGGGEQYF. The CDR3 nucleotides read TGTGCCAGCAGCCCGAGGCCCGGGCTAGCGGGGGGCGGCGAGCAGTACTTC. This chain connects TRBV3-1 (or the pseudogene TRBV3-2) to TRBJ2-7, with 11 positions matching TRBD2. This CDR3 is 17 amino acids long. The junction had 14 bases not matched to a gene; V was cut back by 4 bases and J by 6 bases. Germline V gene lookup returns CDR1 LGHDT and CDR2 YNNKEL (reference sequence).

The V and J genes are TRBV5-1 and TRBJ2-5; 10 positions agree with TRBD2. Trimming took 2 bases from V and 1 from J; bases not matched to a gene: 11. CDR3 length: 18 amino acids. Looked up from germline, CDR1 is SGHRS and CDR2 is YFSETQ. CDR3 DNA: TGCGCCAGCAGCTTCGGAATAGCGGGGGGTGGGAGCCAAGAGACCCAGTACTTC. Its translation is CASSFGIAGGGSQETQYF.

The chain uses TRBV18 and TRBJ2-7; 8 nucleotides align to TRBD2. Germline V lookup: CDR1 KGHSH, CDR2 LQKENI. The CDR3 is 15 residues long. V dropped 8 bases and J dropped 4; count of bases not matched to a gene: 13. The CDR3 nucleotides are TGTGCCAGCCAAGAAAGCCGGGAGGGTGTGTACGAGCAGTACTTC. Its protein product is CASQESREGVYEQYF. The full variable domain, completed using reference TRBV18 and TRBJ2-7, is NAGVMQNPRHLVRRRGQEARLRCSPMKGHSHVYWYRQLPEEGLKFMVYLQKENIIDESGMPKERFSAEFPKEGPSILRIQQVVRGDSAAYFCASQESREGVYEQYFGPGTRLTVT.

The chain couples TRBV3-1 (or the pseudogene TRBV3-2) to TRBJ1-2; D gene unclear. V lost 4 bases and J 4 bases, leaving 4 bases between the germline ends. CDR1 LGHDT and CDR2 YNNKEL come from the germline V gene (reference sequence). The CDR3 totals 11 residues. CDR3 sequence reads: CASSRGYGYTF. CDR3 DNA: TGTGCCAGCAGCCGAGGCTATGGCTACACCTTC.

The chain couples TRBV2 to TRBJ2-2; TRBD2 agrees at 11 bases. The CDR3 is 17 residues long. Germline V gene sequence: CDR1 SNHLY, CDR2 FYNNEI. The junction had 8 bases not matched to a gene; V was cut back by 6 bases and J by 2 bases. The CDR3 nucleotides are TGTGCCAGCAGCACTCCCGGACTAGCGGGTAACACCGGGGAGCTGTTTTTT. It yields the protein CASSTPGLAGNTGELFF.

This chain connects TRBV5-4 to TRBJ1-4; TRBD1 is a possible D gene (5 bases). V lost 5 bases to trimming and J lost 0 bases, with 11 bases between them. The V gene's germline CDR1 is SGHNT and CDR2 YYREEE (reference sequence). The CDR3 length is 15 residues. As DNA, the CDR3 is TGTGCCAGCAGAGCCGACAGAACAACTAATGAAAAACTGTTTTTT. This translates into CASRADRTTNEKLFF.

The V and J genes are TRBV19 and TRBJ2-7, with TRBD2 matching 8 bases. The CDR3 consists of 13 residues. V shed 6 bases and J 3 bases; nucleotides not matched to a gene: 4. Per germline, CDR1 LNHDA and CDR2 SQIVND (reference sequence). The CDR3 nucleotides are TGTGCCAGTAGCTCCGGGACTAGCTACGAGCAGTACTTC. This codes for CASSSGTSYEQYF.

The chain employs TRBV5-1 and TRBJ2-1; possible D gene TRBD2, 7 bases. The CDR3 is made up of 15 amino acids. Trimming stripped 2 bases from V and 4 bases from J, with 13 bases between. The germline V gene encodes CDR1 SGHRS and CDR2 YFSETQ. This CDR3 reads CASSLGGARYNEQFF. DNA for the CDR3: TGCGCCAGCAGCTTAGGGGGGGCGAGGTACAATGAGCAGTTCTTC.